These 8 T cell receptor beta chains were all obtained from the same sample, sequenced in a study of CXCR3-negative and CXCR3-positive naive CD8 T cells. It was by 5' RACE with UMI labels that the TRB cDNA libraries were prepared. TCRdb re-called the 5' RACE reads and catalogs CDR3 proteins one per entry, DNA excluded. This sample's clone table lists fewer than 55,000 distinct CDR3 sequences. The specimen sequenced was naive CXCR3- CD8+ T cells from blood. This sample's subset: CD45RO-CCR7+CD27+CD95- naive CD8+ T cells lacking CXCR3 (TNR3-). The receptors derive from a human donor in good health. Some clones in this sample may be carry-over from other donors' samples.

The V gene is TRBV29-1, the J gene TRBJ2-1. In germline, CDR1 is SQVTM, CDR2 ANQGSEA. The CDR3 is 16 residues long. CDR3 sequence: CSVEDTMTLLDNEQFF.

The CDR3 protein is CASSYSELRDRTYEQYF. The chain employs TRBV6-2 or TRBV6-3 and TRBJ2-7. This CDR3 comprises 17 residues. Germline V gene sequence: CDR1 MNHEY, CDR2 SVGEGT.

This chain connects TRBV5-5 to TRBJ2-5. This CDR3 spans 14 amino acids. Germline CDR1 SGHKS, CDR2 YYEKEE (reference sequence). The CDR3 reads CASSLRGSQETQYF.

The genes are TRBV20-1 and TRBJ1-4. The CDR3 has 12 amino acids. Germline V gives CDR1 DFQATT, CDR2 SNEGSKA (reference sequence). The CDR3 reads CSATGSDEKLFF.

This chain connects TRBV28 to TRBJ2-2. The CDR3 length is 16 residues. The germline gives CDR1 MDHEN, CDR2 SYDVKM. This CDR3 is CASSSRRSRHTGELFF. Using reference TRBV28 and TRBJ2-2 for the parts outside the CDR3, the full variable domain is DVKVTQSSRYLVKRTGEKVFLECVQDMDHENMFWYRQDPGLGLRLIYFSYDVKMKEKGDIPEGYSVSREKKERFSLILESASTNQTSMYLCASSSRRSRHTGELFFGEGSRLTVL.

This chain links TRBV20-1 with TRBJ2-1; TCRdb's assignment of TRBD1 cannot be checked, as there is no DNA. CDR3 length equals 15 residues. The germline V gene has CDR1 DFQATT and CDR2 SNEGSKA (reference sequence). CDR3 sequence: CSASNPGSSYNEQFF.

The genes are TRBV20-1 and TRBJ2-1; the D call of TRBD1 rests on TCRdb alone, since no DNA is present to check it. Germline V gene data show CDR1 as DFQATT and CDR2 as SNEGSKA (reference sequence). CDR3 size: 14 residues. CDR3 sequence: CSARDWQGRDEQFF.

The rearrangement links TRBV6-5 to TRBJ2-1; the D call from TCRdb, TRBD2, cannot be confirmed without DNA. This CDR3 has 15 amino acids. Germline V gene lookup returns CDR1 MNHEY and CDR2 SVGAGI. CDR3 sequence: CASSRGLAVVNEQFF.